This is a list of T cell receptor beta chains from one sample in a study of blood T cell repertoires in COVID-19. Only in-frame clones appear in the TCRdb table, and some are missing; sequencing was by immunoSEQ multiplex PCR. Among around 450,000 clones listed, roughly 87% were seen once. Sequenced: PBMCs or T cells enriched from blood (not recorded which). These receptor sequences come from a woman under 30 who had recovered from COVID-19. CDR3s include the opening cysteine and the closing phenylalanine or tryptophan. Fields, in order: J gene, V gene, clone size, D gene, CDR3 protein, CDR3 DNA. The D gene is left open where the match is weak. Rows give clone size only sometimes, using once, few, many, or a class for an expanded clone.

TRBJ2-3	TRBV4-1	-	-	CASSQVRGTQYF	TGCGCCAGCAGCCAAGTCCGGGGTACGCAGTATTTT
TRBJ2-3	TRBV5-4	-	-	CASSLVAGLDTDTQYF	TGTGCCAGCAGCTTGGTCGCCGGCCTAGACACAGATACGCAGTATTTT
TRBJ1-1	TRBV5-6	-	-	CASSSWSRAVTEAFF	TGTGCCAGCAGCTCATGGAGCAGGGCCGTCACTGAAGCTTTCTTT
TRBJ1-2	TRBV5-4	-	TRBD1	CASSVQQGGYGYTF	TGTGCCAGCAGCGTTCAACAGGGGGGTTATGGCTACACCTTC
TRBJ2-7	TRBV10-3	-	-	CAISETLATEQYF	TGTGCCATCAGTGAGACCCTAGCAACCGAGCAGTACTTC
TRBJ1-1	TRBV7-6	once	-	CASSWAGGEAFF	TGTGCCAGCAGCTGGGCCGGGGGGGAAGCTTTCTTT
TRBJ2-2	TRBV7-3	-	TRBD2	CASSLQLAGTGELFF	TGTGCCAGCAGCTTACAACTAGCGGGGACCGGGGAGCTGTTTTTT
TRBJ2-1	TRBV24-1	-	-	CATSDSTSLWQFF	TGTGCCACCAGTGATTCAACTTCTTTGTGGCAGTTCTTC
TRBJ2-7	TRBV7-3	-	-	CASTPPLGNFHEQYF	TGTGCCAGCACCCCCCCTCTAGGAAACTTCCACGAGCAGTACTTC
TRBJ2-1	TRBV7-3	-	-	CASSLWAGIDNEQFF	TGTGCCAGCAGCTTATGGGCAGGGATAGACAATGAGCAGTTCTTC
TRBJ2-3	TRBV11-3	-	-	CASSLGVAVGTDTQYF	TGTGCCAGCAGCTTAGGTGTAGCGGTGGGCACAGATACGCAGTATTTT
TRBJ1-6	TRBV9	-	TRBD1	CASGPGQGRSPLHF	TGTGCCAGCGGACCGGGACAGGGGCGGTCACCCCTCCACTTT
TRBJ1-2	TRBV3-1/TRBV3-2	-	TRBD1	CASRPSGGTGNNYGYTF	TGTGCCAGCAGGCCCTCGGGTGGGACAGGCAATAACTATGGCTACACCTTC
TRBJ2-3	TRBV19	-	TRBD2	CASVAGGLDTQYF	TGTGCCAGCGTAGCGGGGGGGCTCGATACGCAGTATTTT
TRBJ1-5	TRBV19	-	-	CASSGSGPRNQPQHF	TGTGCCAGTAGCGGATCAGGGCCCCGCAATCAGCCCCAGCATTTT
TRBJ1-2	TRBV7-2	-	TRBD1	CASSRRDSLNYGYTF	TGTGCCAGCAGCCGTAGGGACAGTCTCAACTATGGCTACACCTTC
TRBJ1-4	TRBV2	-	-	CALRDGGEKLFF	TGCGCGTTGCGGGATGGTGGTGAAAAACTGTTTTTT
TRBJ2-7	TRBV2	-	-	CASLKESVSYEQYF	TGTGCCAGTCTCAAGGAGTCGGTTTCCTACGAGCAGTACTTC
TRBJ2-3	TRBV5-1	-	-	CASSLATHTDTQYF	TGCGCCAGCAGCTTGGCTACCCACACAGATACGCAGTATTTT
TRBJ2-7	TRBV7-9	-	TRBD2	CASSSGLAGGPTYEQYF	TGTGCCAGCAGCTCTGGACTAGCGGGGGGCCCTACCTACGAGCAGTACTTC
TRBJ1-6	TRBV30	-	-	CAWSPSRNSPLHF	TGTGCCTGGAGTCCGTCGAGGAATTCACCCCTCCACTTT
TRBJ1-2	TRBV6-5	-	-	CAAQKNGYTF	TGTGCCGCTCAGAAGAATGGCTACACCTTC
TRBJ2-7	TRBV21-1	-	-	CASSKAKPTGSYEQYF	TGTGCCAGCAGCAAAGCGAAACCGACGGGGTCCTACGAGCAGTACTTC